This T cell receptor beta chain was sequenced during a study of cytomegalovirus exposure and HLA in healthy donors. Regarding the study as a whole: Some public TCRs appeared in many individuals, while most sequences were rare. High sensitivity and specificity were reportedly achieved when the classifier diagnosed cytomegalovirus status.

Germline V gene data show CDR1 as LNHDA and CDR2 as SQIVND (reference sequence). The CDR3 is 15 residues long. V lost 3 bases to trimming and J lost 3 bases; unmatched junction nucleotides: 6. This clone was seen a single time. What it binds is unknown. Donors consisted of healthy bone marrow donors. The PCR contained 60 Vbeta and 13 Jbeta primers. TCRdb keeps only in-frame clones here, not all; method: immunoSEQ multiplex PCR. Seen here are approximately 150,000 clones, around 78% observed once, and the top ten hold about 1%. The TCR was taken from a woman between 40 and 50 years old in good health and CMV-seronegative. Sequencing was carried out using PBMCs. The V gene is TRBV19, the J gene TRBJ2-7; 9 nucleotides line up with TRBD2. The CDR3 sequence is CASSIRLAVGYEQYF. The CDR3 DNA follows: TGTGCCAGTAGTATCCGACTAGCGGTAGGCTACGAGCAGTACTTC.